A selection of T cell receptor beta chains follows, all from one sample in a study of identical twins. In TCRdb, the 5' RACE reads were re-called with MiXCR into one record per CDR3 protein. The repertoire has 450,000 or so distinct CDR3 sequences, more than 13% of them found once; the top ten carry approximately 0.52%. These data also featured in a second study, about yellow fever vaccine responses in identical twins.

The sample taken for sequencing was CD4+ T cells sorted from blood. The receptors were gathered from a woman under 30 in good health. Each CDR3 is given with its conserved first and last residue. The D gene is left open where the match is weak. A clone size is listed for some rows: how often the clone was seen (once, few, many), or a class if it is expanded.

TRBJ2-3 | - | few | TRBV6-1 | TGTGCCAGCAGCCTTCGACAGGGCGGGGGAGATACGCAGTATTTT | CASSLRQGGGDTQYF
TRBJ2-7 | TRBD1 | - | TRBV19 | TGTGCCAGTAACGGACAGGGGGGCGAGCAGTACTTC | CASNGQGGEQYF
TRBJ2-7 | TRBD2 | few | TRBV28 | TGTGCCAGCAGTCCCGTCGGGACTAGCGGACACGAGCAGTACTTC | CASSPVGTSGHEQYF
TRBJ2-6 | TRBD1 | - | TRBV27 | TGTGCCAGCAGTGGTCCGACAGGGGGCCTCGGGGCCAACGTCCTGACTTTC | CASSGPTGGLGANVLTF
TRBJ2-7 | TRBD2 | - | TRBV6-2/TRBV6-3 | TGTGCCAGCAGTTACGATAGCGGGCAGGCGAGCTCCTACGAGCAGTACTTC | CASSYDSGQASSYEQYF
TRBJ1-5 | TRBD1 | - | TRBV24-1 | TGTGCCACCGAAATGACAGGGCCGAATCAGCCCCAGCATTTT | CATEMTGPNQPQHF
TRBJ2-7 | - | few | TRBV3-1 | TGTGCCAGCAGCCACCGACAGGAGCAGTACTTC | CASSHRQEQYF
TRBJ2-1 | TRBD2 | - | TRBV4-3 | TGCGCCAGCAGCCAAGATTTAGGCGGGAGGGTCAGTTCCTACAATGAGCAGTTCTTC | CASSQDLGGRVSSYNEQFF
TRBJ2-1 | - | few | TRBV7-2 | TGTGCCAGCAGCGGAAGGGGCTCCTACAATGAGCAGTTCTTC | CASSGRGSYNEQFF
TRBJ2-5 | - | - | TRBV28 | TGTGCCCTAGGGGTCAGGAGGGGAGAGACCCAGTACTTC | CALGVRRGETQYF
TRBJ2-1 | - | few | TRBV5-1 | TGCGCCAGCAGCCAGAGGGTTCAAGGTGGGAACAATGAGCAGTTCTTC | CASSQRVQGGNNEQFF
TRBJ2-3 | - | few | TRBV12-3/TRBV12-4 | TGTGCCAGCAGTTTAGAGGGCGGAACCACAGATACGCAGTATTTT | CASSLEGGTTDTQYF
TRBJ2-1 | TRBD1 | few | TRBV5-5 | TGTGCCAGCAGCTTAGGGACAGGGACTCCCAATGAGCAGTTCTTC | CASSLGTGTPNEQFF
TRBJ2-5 | - | few | TRBV6-5 | TGTGCCAGCAGTACTACCCAAGAGACCCAGTACTTC | CASSTTQETQYF
TRBJ2-7 | TRBD1 | few | TRBV4-3 | TGCGCCAGCAGCCAAGGGACGGCAGGGGGCAACAGGGACGAGCAGTACTTC | CASSQGTAGGNRDEQYF
TRBJ1-5 | TRBD1 | - | TRBV20-1 | TGCAGTGCTAGAGCGACAGGGGTCAATCAGCCCCAGCATTTT | CSARATGVNQPQHF
TRBJ2-2 | - | - | TRBV25-1 | TGTGCCAGCAGTGACAGGTGGACCGGGGAGCTGTTTTTT | CASSDRWTGELFF
TRBJ1-3 | - | few | TRBV2 | TGTGCCAGCAGTGAAGAGGGGTTCTCTGGAAACACCATATATTTT | CASSEEGFSGNTIYF
TRBJ2-7 | TRBD2 | many | TRBV5-1 | TGCGCCAGCAGCCGAAATCCCGGGACTAGCGGGTGGGAGCAGTACTTC | CASSRNPGTSGWEQYF
TRBJ2-2 | - | few | TRBV28 | TGTGCCAGCACTGAAAGGCTGGTCGCCGGGGAGCTGTTTTTT | CASTERLVAGELFF
TRBJ2-4 | - | - | TRBV5-1 | TGCGCCAGCAGCTTGGGCGGTAGCAGCGGCAACATTCAGTACTTC | CASSLGGSSGNIQYF
TRBJ1-1 | TRBD1 | - | TRBV5-1 | TGCGCCAGCAGTTATACAGGGGGAGGCACTGAAGCTTTCTTT | CASSYTGGGTEAFF
TRBJ1-2 | - | - | TRBV5-6 | TGTGCCAGCACCCGGGGCCCAGGGGCGGATGGCTACACCTTC | CASTRGPGADGYTF
TRBJ2-1 | - | few | TRBV4-3 | TGCGCCAGCAGTAGGGAGCGGGCGACTGTGGAGCAGTTCTTC | CASSRERATVEQFF
TRBJ2-5 | - | - | TRBV12-5 | TGTGCTAGTGGTTTGGTACTTAGCGGAGGGACGGAGACCCAGTACTTC | CASGLVLSGGTETQYF
TRBJ2-1 | - | many | TRBV29-1 | TGCAGCGTTGAAGATCAGGGGGGGAGTGGGAACAATGAGCAGTTCTTC | CSVEDQGGSGNNEQFF
TRBJ1-5 | - | - | TRBV6-1 | TGTGCCAGCAGTGAATCTCAGCCCCAGCATTTT | CASSESQPQHF
TRBJ2-3 | - | - | TRBV6-1 | TGTGCCTCTCACGGAGCCAGCACAGATACGCAGTATTTT | CASHGASTDTQYF
TRBJ1-5 | TRBD1 | - | TRBV20-1 | TGCAGTGCTAGAGAGAGGCAGGGGGGGGTTTATAGCAATCAGCCCCAGCATTTT | CSARERQGGVYSNQPQHF
TRBJ2-7 | TRBD1 | few | TRBV20-1 | TGCAGTGCTACACCGGGACAGACCCCCTACGAGCAGTACTTC | CSATPGQTPYEQYF
TRBJ2-1 | TRBD1 | - | TRBV12-3/TRBV12-4 | TGTGCCAGCTCCGGGACAGGGGCTAGTGAGCAGTTCTTC | CASSGTGASEQFF
TRBJ2-7 | - | few | TRBV5-1 | TGCGCCAGCAGCTTGGGTGGGGCCGACTACGAGCAGTACTTC | CASSLGGADYEQYF
TRBJ2-1 | TRBD2 | once | TRBV19 | TGTGCCAGTAGTATGCTAGGCGGGGGTAATGAGCAGTTCTTC | CASSMLGGGNEQFF
TRBJ2-7 | TRBD1 | - | TRBV4-1 | TGCGCCAGCAGCTTCTCAAACAACCGGGACAGTACCTACGAGCAGTACTTC | CASSFSNNRDSTYEQYF
TRBJ2-5 | - | few | TRBV5-1 | TGCGCCAGCAGCGATCTTGGACGGAGTGTCGGGGAGACCCAGTACTTC | CASSDLGRSVGETQYF
TRBJ2-7 | - | - | TRBV27 | TGTGCCAGCAGTTCCAAAACCACCCCCAACTCCGAGCAGTACTTC | CASSSKTTPNSEQYF
TRBJ1-1 | - | - | TRBV20-1 | TGCAGTGCTACCAGGGAATTGAACACTGAAGCTTTCTTT | CSATRELNTEAFF
TRBJ2-7 | TRBD1 | many | TRBV5-1 | TGCGCCAGCAGCTTGGGACAGGGCGAGCAGTACTTC | CASSLGQGEQYF
TRBJ2-3 | - | - | TRBV28 | TGTGCCAGCAGTTTATCCTCAGGTGCTAGCACAGATACGCAGTATTTT | CASSLSSGASTDTQYF
TRBJ2-1 | - | many | TRBV12-3/TRBV12-4 | TGTGCCAGTACGTCCGGGAGCCAGCCCAATGAGCAGTTCTTC | CASTSGSQPNEQFF
TRBJ2-7 | TRBD1 | few | TRBV9 | TGTGCCAGCAGCGTTGGGACAGGGGTGTACGAGCAGTACTTC | CASSVGTGVYEQYF
TRBJ1-6 | TRBD1 | few | TRBV7-2 | TGTGCCAGCAGCTCCATGACAGGGGTAAATAATTCACCCCTCCACTTT | CASSSMTGVNNSPLHF
TRBJ2-1 | - | many | TRBV7-9 | TGTGCCAGCAGCCCAGAGGCGGGACTTTATCATGAGCAGTTCTTC | CASSPEAGLYHEQFF
TRBJ2-7 | - | once | TRBV10-3 | TGTGCCATCAACCCGGGGCTTTCCTACGAGCAGTACTTC | CAINPGLSYEQYF
TRBJ1-4 | TRBD1 | - | TRBV12-3/TRBV12-4 | TGTACCAGCAGTTTAGTAGGGACAGGGGTTGTAACTAATGAAAAACTGTTTTTT | CTSSLVGTGVVTNEKLFF
TRBJ2-7 | TRBD2 | many | TRBV5-1 | TGCGCCAGCAGTCCGGGACTAGCCGACTACGAGCAGTACTTC | CASSPGLADYEQYF
TRBJ2-4 | - | many | TRBV7-3 | TGTGCCAGCAGCTTAACGGGGACACCCGGAGGCAAAAACATTCAGTACTTC | CASSLTGTPGGKNIQYF
TRBJ2-3 | - | - | TRBV24-1 | TGTGCCACCAGTGACCCGACCCGCACAGATACGCAGTATTTT | CATSDPTRTDTQYF
TRBJ2-1 | TRBD2 | - | TRBV3-1 | TGTGCCAGCAGCTCCAGACTAGCGGGGTTGTGGGAGCAGTTCTTC | CASSSRLAGLWEQFF
TRBJ2-1 | TRBD1 | few | TRBV18 | TGTGCCAGCTCCCCTGGACAGGGGGGCGATGAGCAGTTCTTC | CASSPGQGGDEQFF
TRBJ2-1 | TRBD2 | - | TRBV24-1 | TGTGCCACCAGTGCTAGCGGGAAGTACAATGAGCAGTTCTTC | CATSASGKYNEQFF
TRBJ1-6 | TRBD1 | - | TRBV7-8 | TGTGCCAGCACACAGGGGAATTCACCCCTCCACTTC | CASTQGNSPLHF
TRBJ2-1 | TRBD2 | few | TRBV28 | TGTGCCAGCAGGGACAGGAAACTAGCGGGAGCGGATGAGCAGTTCTTC | CASRDRKLAGADEQFF
TRBJ2-2 | - | few | TRBV7-3 | TGTGCCAGCAGCTTAATTCTAACGGGGGAGCTGTTTTTT | CASSLILTGELFF